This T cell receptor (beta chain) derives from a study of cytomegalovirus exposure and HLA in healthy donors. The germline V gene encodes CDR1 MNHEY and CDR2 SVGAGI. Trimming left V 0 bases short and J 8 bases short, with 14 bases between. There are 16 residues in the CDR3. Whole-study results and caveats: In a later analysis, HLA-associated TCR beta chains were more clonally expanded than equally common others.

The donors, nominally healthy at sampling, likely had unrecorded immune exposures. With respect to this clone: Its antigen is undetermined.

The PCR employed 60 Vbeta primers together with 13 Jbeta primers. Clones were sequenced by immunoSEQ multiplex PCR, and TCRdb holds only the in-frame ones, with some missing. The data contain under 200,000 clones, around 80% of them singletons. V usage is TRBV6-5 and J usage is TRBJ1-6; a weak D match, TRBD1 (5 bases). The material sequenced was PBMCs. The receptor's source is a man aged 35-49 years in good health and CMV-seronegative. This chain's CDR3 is CASSYSMLQDDSPLHF. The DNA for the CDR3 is TGTGCCAGCAGTTACTCGATGCTACAGGATGATTCACCCCTCCACTTT.